Shown below are 18 T cell receptor beta chains from a single sample sequenced in a study of identical twins. TCRdb ran MiXCR on the 5' RACE reads and lists one entry per CDR3 protein. The sample holds approximately 210,000 distinct CDR3 sequences, 15% seen once. The sample also formed part of further work on T cells expressing NK-cell markers.

Sample: CD8+ T cells sorted from blood. These receptors were collected from a woman aged 18-29 years in good health.

This CDR3 reads CASSWVGGPTDTQYF. In DNA form, the CDR3 reads TGTGCCAGCAGCTGGGTGGGAGGACCCACAGATACGCAGTATTTT. This chain connects TRBV11-2 to TRBJ2-3; TRBD2 might be the D (6 bases). The V and J ends lost 4 bases and 2 bases respectively, with 13 bases between them. CDR3 length: 15 residues. Looked up from germline, CDR1 is SGHAT and CDR2 is FQNNGV.

The gene calls are TRBV5-6 and TRBJ1-4, with 7 positions matching TRBD1. Germline CDR1 and CDR2: SGHDT and YYEEEE. V lost 3 bases, J lost 8 bases, and 10 bases stayed unmatched. This CDR3 has 15 residues. The CDR3 sequence: CASSSPGQLAEKLFF. CDR3 DNA sequence: TGTGCCAGCAGCTCGCCGGGACAGCTTGCGGAAAAACTGTTTTTT. The full variable domain, its missing parts supplied by reference TRBV5-6 and TRBJ1-4, is DAGVTQSPTHLIKTRGQQVTLRCSPKSGHDTVSWYQQALGQGPQFIFQYYEEEERQRGNFPDRFSGHQFPNYSSELNVNALLLGDSALYLCASSSPGQLAEKLFFGSGTQLSVL.

This clonotype was detected a few times. The V call is TRBV6-2 or TRBV6-3, the J call TRBJ2-1; D may be TRBD2 (6 bases). With 5 bases removed from V and 7 bases from J, the gap between germline ends came to 27 bases. The CDR3 sequence is 18 residues long. The germline V gene has CDR1 MNHEY and CDR2 SVGEGT. Here the CDR3 reads CASSTWALEFAGRNEQFF. The DNA for the CDR3 is TGTGCCAGCAGTACATGGGCCCTAGAGTTTGCGGGGAGGAATGAGCAGTTCTTC.

This clonotype came up a few times. The rearrangement links TRBV15 to TRBJ2-2; D remains unclear. The CDR3 sequence is 12 residues long. CDR1 and CDR2 (germline): LNHNV, YYDKDF (reference sequence). Between the trimmed V and J ends, which lost 3 bases and 6 bases, there was a span of 5 bases. CDR3 loop: CATSSLAGELFF. DNA of the CDR3: TGTGCCACCAGCAGTCTGGCCGGGGAGCTGTTTTTT.

V usage is TRBV6-1 and J usage is TRBJ2-3; D unresolved. Germline CDR1 is MNHNS and CDR2 is SASEGT. The V and J ends lost 8 bases and 2 bases respectively, with 17 bases between them. The CDR3 is 15 residues long. CDR3 residues: CASLRRQVSTDTQYF. CDR3 bases: TGTGCCAGCCTCCGGCGACAAGTATCCACAGATACGCAGTATTTT.

The rearrangement joins TRBV5-6 to TRBJ2-1, with D perhaps TRBD2 (5 bases). The germline gives CDR1 SGHDT, CDR2 YYEEEE. This CDR3 is built from 14 residues. Trimming left V 0 bases short and J 6 bases short, with 10 bases between. The CDR3 loop is CASSLGLASNEQFF. CDR3 DNA: TGTGCCAGCAGCTTGGGGCTAGCCTCCAATGAGCAGTTCTTC. Full variable domain (remainder filled in from reference TRBV5-6 and TRBJ2-1): DAGVTQSPTHLIKTRGQQVTLRCSPKSGHDTVSWYQQALGQGPQFIFQYYEEEERQRGNFPDRFSGHQFPNYSSELNVNALLLGDSALYLCASSLGLASNEQFFGPGTRLTVL.

The chain joins TRBV5-1 to TRBJ2-1; tentative D call: TRBD2 (6 bases). Germline assignment: CDR1 SGHRS and CDR2 YFSETQ. The CDR3 loop spans 16 amino acids. Deletions cut 4 bases from V and 5 bases from J, with 19 bases between. This chain's CDR3 is CASSPEIAGTDNEQFF. DNA of the CDR3: TGCGCCAGCAGCCCAGAGATTGCGGGGACTGACAATGAGCAGTTCTTC. Based on the CDR3 plus reference TRBV5-1 and TRBJ2-1, the full variable domain is KAGVTQTPRYLIKTRGQQVTLSCSPISGHRSVSWYQQTPGQGLQFLFEYFSETQRNKGNFPGRFSGRQFSNSRSEMNVSTLELGDSALYLCASSPEIAGTDNEQFFGPGTRLTVL.

This clonotype showed up just a few times. The J gene is TRBJ1-1, the V gene TRBV4-3; D gene unclear. Per the germline V gene, CDR1 is LGHNA and CDR2 is YSLEER. The length of the CDR3 is 13 residues. Trimming removed 3 bases at V and 4 bases at J, with 9 bases between. The CDR3 protein is CASSHRAPTEAFF. CDR3 bases: TGCGCCAGCAGCCATAGGGCCCCCACTGAAGCTTTCTTT.

The genes are TRBV30 and TRBJ2-1; D remains ambiguous. This CDR3 spans 13 amino acids. Germline V gives CDR1 GTSNPN, CDR2 SVGIG (reference sequence). V gave up 0 bases and J gave up 8 bases, with 11 bases separating them. CDR3 DNA sequence: TGTGCCTGGAGTGTAGAATCGGACGATGAGCAGTTCTTC. Protein product: CAWSVESDDEQFF.

This chain links TRBV27 with TRBJ2-2; TRBD1 aligns across 8 bases. The germline CDR1 and CDR2 sequences are MNHEY and SMNVEV (reference sequence). This CDR3 is 15 amino acids long. The V segment lost 5 bases and the J segment 6 bases; nucleotides outside the gene matches: 8. The CDR3 here is CASSILGQAAGELFF. In DNA, the CDR3 is TGTGCCAGCAGTATACTGGGACAGGCGGCCGGGGAGCTGTTTTTT.

In its sample, this clonotype was seen many times. The gene calls are TRBV7-2 and TRBJ2-7; the D gene could be TRBD1 or TRBD2 (6 bases each). Germline assignment: CDR1 SGHTA and CDR2 FQGNSA. The CDR3 runs 14 residues. Trimming shortened V by 6 bases and J by 3 bases, and 15 bases separated the two germline ends. CDR3 in DNA: TGTGCCAGCAGTTTGGCCGGGGGCGGCTACGAGCAGTACTTC. Amino acid sequence: CASSLAGGGYEQYF.

This clonotype was seen at least ten times. The genes are TRBV12-3 or TRBV12-4 and TRBJ2-1; 12 bases agree with TRBD2. With 3 bases clipped from V and 7 bases from J, the junction kept 4 bases outside the gene matches. The CDR3 is 15 amino acids. CDR3 loop: CASSFLAGGGNEQFF. In DNA, the CDR3 is TGTGCCAGCAGTTTTCTAGCGGGAGGGGGTAATGAGCAGTTCTTC.

This clonotype was counted ten times or more. The chain carries TRBV29-1 and TRBJ1-2; the D is unclear. The CDR3 totals 14 residues. Per the germline V gene, CDR1 is SQVTM and CDR2 is ANQGSEA. Trimming shortened V by 3 bases and J by 3 bases, and 14 bases separated the two germline ends. The CDR3 nucleotides are TGCAGCGTTGATTTGTCTGCAACGGACTATGGCTACACCTTC. Residues: CSVDLSATDYGYTF. Combining the CDR3 with reference TRBV29-1 and TRBJ1-2 gives the whole variable domain SAVISQKPSRDICQRGTSLTIQCQVDSQVTMMFWYRQQPGQSLTLIATANQGSEATYESGFVIDKFPISRPNLTFSTLTVSNMSPEDSSIYLCSVDLSATDYGYTFGSGTRLTVV.

J is TRBJ1-1 and V is TRBV5-4; tentative D call: TRBD1 (5 bases). CDR3 length: 19 amino acids. V was trimmed by 3 bases and J by 4 bases, leaving 28 bases between them. Germline CDR1 reads SGHNT; CDR2 reads YYREEE (reference sequence). Here the CDR3 reads CASSSAYDSGTYAFTEAFF. CDR3 in DNA: TGTGCCAGCAGCTCCGCCTATGATTCCGGGACCTACGCCTTCACTGAAGCTTTCTTT.

V is TRBV7-2 and J is TRBJ2-7; D is possibly TRBD1 or TRBD2 (6 bases each). The CDR3 has 14 residues. Trimming pared 2 bases from V and 7 bases from J, leaving 15 bases between. Looked up from germline, CDR1 is SGHTA and CDR2 is FQGNSA. The CDR3 DNA sequence: TGTGCCAGCAGCTTACCCCTCGGGGGCGGAGAGCAGTACTTC. Protein: CASSLPLGGGEQYF. Full variable domain (remainder filled in from reference TRBV7-2 and TRBJ2-7): GAGVSQSPSNKVTEKGKDVELRCDPISGHTALYWYRQSLGQGLEFLIYFQGNSAPDKSGLPSDRFSAERTGGSVSTLTIQRTQQEDSAVYLCASSLPLGGGEQYFGPGTRLTVT.

The chain couples TRBV28 to TRBJ2-3; 10 nucleotides match TRBD1. Germline V lookup: CDR1 MDHEN, CDR2 SYDVKM. The ends lost 1 base at V and 3 bases at J; junction bases unmatched: 7. The CDR3 has 17 amino acids. The CDR3 spells CASSLYLRTGGTDTQYF. The CDR3 bases are TGTGCCAGCAGTTTATATCTACGGACAGGGGGAACAGATACGCAGTATTTT.

This clonotype was recorded at least ten times. V usage is TRBV3-1 and J usage is TRBJ2-5; tentative D call: TRBD2 (5 bases). CDR1 is LGHDT, CDR2 YNNKEL, per germline (reference sequence). The CDR3 has 13 amino acids. The V gene lost 4 bases and the J gene lost 3 bases, with 9 bases spanning the gap. The CDR3 DNA reads as TGTGCCAGCAGCCTCGAGAGGGAAGAGACCCAGTACTTC. It codes for CASSLEREETQYF.

This chain links TRBV12-3 or TRBV12-4 with TRBJ2-7; 13 nucleotides match TRBD2. This CDR3 contains 16 residues. Trimming removed 2 bases from V and 3 bases from J; junction bases left unmatched: 4. The CDR3 loop is CASSLTGTSGVYEQYF. CDR3 DNA: TGTGCCAGCAGTTTAACCGGGACTAGCGGGGTCTACGAGCAGTACTTC.